The 26 T cell receptor beta chains in this list originate from one sample, sequenced in a study of T-cell reconstitution after alpha-beta-depleted transplantation in children. As it was prepared, the TCRbeta library received unique molecular identifiers. TCRdb used MiXCR to reprocess the PCR reads, holding one entry per CDR3 protein. This table has about 300,000 distinct CDR3 sequences, about a tenth appearing once. Source: PBMCs, taken before TCRalphabeta/CD19-depleted stem cell transplant. The source is a boy under two years old with acute myeloid leukemia, due to receive a stem cell transplant.

This clonotype was detected a few times. CDR3 coding DNA: TGCGCCAGCGGCCCTCGGTGGGAGAACACTGAAGCTTTCTTT. This codes for CASGPRWENTEAFF. V usage is TRBV23-1 and J usage is TRBJ1-1; the D is unclear. TRBV23-1 belongs to the ORF category, with a function that is uncertain. V was pared by 8 bases and J by 1 base, with 14 bases between. The CDR3 spans 14 residues.

Points on this clonotype: A much larger clone lies one base from this, so it may be a read error. The chain has TRBV24-1 and TRBJ2-2; 9 bases map to TRBD2. CDR1 is KGHDR and CDR2 is SFDVKD in the germline V gene. This CDR3 spans 16 amino acids. CDR3 coding DNA: TGTGCCATCAGTGACTACACTAGCGGGCACACCGGGGAGCTGTTTTTT. Residues: CAISDYTSGHTGELFF.

Ten or more counts support this clonotype. The rearrangement joins TRBV11-2 to TRBJ2-3; D remains ambiguous. Germline V gene sequence: CDR1 SGHAT, CDR2 FQNNGV. Trimming stripped 4 bases from V and 6 bases from J, with 14 bases between. CDR3 length: 14 amino acids. The CDR3 region has the DNA TGTGCCAGCAGCTCTAGAGGTCCGATGGATACGCAGTATTTT. Encoded protein: CASSSRGPMDTQYF.

The chain employs TRBV21-1 and TRBJ2-3; TRBD1, the table's D call, was not compared with the DNA. TRBV21-1 is a pseudogene. The CDR3 covers 15 residues. CDR3 DNA sequence: TGTGCCAGCAGCCTGCTACAGGGGGGGCCAGATACGCAGTATTTT. The encoded protein is CASSLLQGGPDTQYF.

The chain recombines TRBV11-3 with TRBJ2-1, with D perhaps TRBD2 (6 bases). CDR1 and CDR2 (germline): SGHNT, YENEEA. V lost 2 bases, J lost 3 bases, and 11 bases lay in between. The CDR3 consists of 15 residues. The CDR3 spells CASSLTREGYNEQFF. CDR3 coding DNA: TGTGCCAGCAGCTTAACGCGGGAAGGCTACAATGAGCAGTTCTTC.

The rearrangement uses TRBV9 and TRBJ1-3; D uncertain. Trimming cost V 0 bases and J 4 bases, with 11 bases left between them. The V gene's germline CDR1 is SGDLS and CDR2 YYNGEE. This CDR3 contains 15 residues. The CDR3 spells CASSVGPGSGNTIYF. The CDR3 coding sequence is TGTGCCAGCAGCGTAGGGCCGGGGTCCGGAAACACCATATATTTT.

V is TRBV29-1 and J is TRBJ1-1, with D possibly being TRBD1 (5 bases). V lost 4 bases and J 1 base, leaving 10 bases between the germline ends. From germline, CDR1 is SQVTM and CDR2 ANQGSEA. There are 13 residues in the CDR3. CDR3 loop: CSVVGGANTEAFF. CDR3 nucleotide sequence: TGCAGCGTTGTGGGGGGAGCGAACACTGAAGCTTTCTTT.

There are many counts of this clonotype. J is TRBJ2-5 and V is TRBV5-5; TRBD2 matches at 9 bases. This CDR3 spans 15 amino acids. Germline trimming cut 0 bases from V and 2 bases from J; bases unmatched to any gene: 2. The V gene's germline CDR1 is SGHKS and CDR2 YYEKEE (reference sequence). CDR3 bases: TGTGCCAGCAGCTTGGCCCTAGCGGGGCAAGAGACCCAGTACTTC. It codes for CASSLALAGQETQYF.

As regards this clonotype: A much larger clone sits a single nucleotide away, making a read error possible. The gene calls are TRBV24-1 and TRBJ2-5; the match to TRBD2 covers 7 bases. Per germline, CDR1 KGHDR and CDR2 SFDVKD. This CDR3 has 15 residues. V was pared by 3 bases and J by 4 bases, with 7 bases of the junction left unmatched. CDR3 residues: CATSDPGGLRETQYF. CDR3 nucleotides: TGTGCCACCAGTGATCCGGGGGGACTGCGAGAGACCCAGTACTTC.

This clonotype was counted ten times or more. The V gene is TRBV12-3 or TRBV12-4, the J gene TRBJ2-3; tentative D call: TRBD2 (6 bases). Trimming stripped 5 bases from V and 3 bases from J, with 9 bases between. This CDR3 region has 13 residues. The DNA for the CDR3 is TGTGCCAGCAGTCGCGGGGCTACAGATACGCAGTATTTT. Translating it yields CASSRGATDTQYF.

Many counts were recorded for this clonotype. The chain uses TRBV7-9 and TRBJ2-5; tentatively, D is TRBD2 (5 bases). Germline CDR1 reads SEHNR; CDR2 reads FQNEAQ (reference sequence). The V and J ends lost 4 bases and 2 bases respectively, with 11 bases between them. The CDR3 runs to 14 residues. The CDR3 loop is CASSSNWRQETQYF. The CDR3, as DNA: TGTGCCAGCAGCTCCAACTGGAGGCAAGAGACCCAGTACTTC.

The sample holds a few counts of this clonotype. This chain uses TRBV28 with TRBJ2-5; no firm D call. Trimming shortened V by 3 bases and J by 5 bases, and 10 bases separated the two germline ends. CDR1 MDHEN and CDR2 SYDVKM come from the germline V gene. The CDR3 contains 13 residues. The CDR3 bases are TGTGCCAGCAGTTTGATCTTCATGGAGACCCAGTACTTC. It encodes CASSLIFMETQYF.

The rearrangement links TRBV27 to TRBJ1-2; D possibly corresponds to TRBD1 (5 bases). With 3 bases removed from V and 5 bases from J, the gap between germline ends came to 16 bases. The CDR3 totals 15 residues. The germline V gene encodes CDR1 MNHEY and CDR2 SMNVEV (reference sequence). The CDR3 DNA reads as TGTGCCAGCAGTTTGGTTCCGGGACTTCCTTATGGCTACACCTTC. Its translation is CASSLVPGLPYGYTF.

This clonotype has at least ten counts. V usage is TRBV12-3 or TRBV12-4 and J usage is TRBJ2-4, with 8 bases lining up with TRBD2. The ends lost 1 base at V and 4 bases at J; junction bases unmatched: 3. There are 15 residues in the CDR3. CDR3 bases: TGTGCCAGCAGTTTAGGTCTAGCGGGTAAAAACATTCAGTACTTC. Amino acids: CASSLGLAGKNIQYF.

A few counts support this clonotype. In nucleotides, the CDR3 is TGTGCCAGCAGTTCCCAATCCCTACTAGCGGGGGACTGGAATGAGCAGTTCTTC. Its translation: CASSSQSLLAGDWNEQFF. The rearrangement links TRBV2 to TRBJ2-1; 11 nucleotides match TRBD2. Germline-derived CDR1 and CDR2 are SNHLY and FYNNEI. The V gene end was trimmed by 5 bases and the J gene end by 7 bases; junction bases not matched to a gene: 16. The CDR3 extends over 18 amino acids.

This clonotype was observed many times. The genes are TRBV11-2 and TRBJ2-1, with 7 positions matching TRBD1. V lost 4 bases to trimming and J lost 11 bases; unmatched junction nucleotides: 14. Germline assignment: CDR1 SGHAT and CDR2 FQNNGV. The CDR3 is made up of 15 amino acids. This CDR3 reads CASSSPTGTDFKQFF. CDR3 coding DNA: TGTGCCAGCAGCTCCCCTACCGGGACAGATTTCAAGCAGTTCTTC. Based on the CDR3 plus reference TRBV11-2 and TRBJ2-1, the full variable domain is EAGVAQSPRYKIIEKRQSVAFWCNPISGHATLYWYQQILGQGPKLLIQFQNNGVVDDSQLPKDRFSAERLKGVDSTLKIQPAKLEDSAVYLCASSSPTGTDFKQFFGPGTRLTVL.

This clonotype was seen ten or more times. The genes are TRBV5-1 and TRBJ2-1, with 11 bases that match TRBD2. V gave up 4 bases and J gave up 2 bases; unmatched junction bases: 11. This CDR3 has 18 amino acids. Per germline, CDR1 SGHRS and CDR2 YFSETQ. The CDR3 DNA sequence: TGCGCCAGCAGCCCACTTCTAGCGGGGGGAGGGCCCTACAATGAGCAGTTCTTC. Its translation is CASSPLLAGGGPYNEQFF.

This clonotype appeared many times. The DNA for the CDR3 is TGTGCCAGCAGCTTGCCAGGGGAGAACACTGAAGCTTTCTTT. It specifies CASSLPGENTEAFF. The chain couples TRBV5-6 to TRBJ1-1; TRBD1 is a possible D gene (6 bases). Germline CDR1 SGHDT, CDR2 YYEEEE. The CDR3 spans 14 residues. The V end lost 1 base, the J end lost 1 base, and 8 bases lay between the germline ends.

The CDR3 DNA follows: TGTGCCAGCAGTTTAGGTGGGGGGACCACCTACGAGCAGTACTTC. As protein: CASSLGGGTTYEQYF. The rearrangement links TRBV28 to TRBJ2-7, with D tentatively TRBD2 (6 bases). The V end lost 2 bases, the J end lost 2 bases, and 13 bases lay between the germline ends. Germline V gene data show CDR1 as MDHEN and CDR2 as SYDVKM. The CDR3 sequence is 15 residues long.

This clonotype was seen many times. The J gene is TRBJ2-2, the V gene TRBV3-1; perhaps TRBD1 as D (6 bases). The CDR3 sequence is 15 residues long. Trimming cost V 1 base and J 7 bases, with 13 bases left between them. Per germline, CDR1 LGHDT and CDR2 YNNKEL (reference sequence). In DNA, the CDR3 is TGTGCCAGCAGCCAAGGGCAGGGGAATGGCGGGGAGCTGTTTTTT. Translated, it gives CASSQGQGNGGELFF.

This clonotype has at least ten counts. The chain recombines TRBV29-1 with TRBJ1-5; possibly TRBD1 for D (5 bases). From germline, CDR1 is SQVTM and CDR2 ANQGSEA. The V end lost 7 bases, the J end lost 5 bases, and 12 bases lay between the germline ends. The CDR3 is made up of 12 amino acids. CDR3 in amino acids: CSASAGDQPQHF. The CDR3, as DNA: TGCAGCGCCTCGGCGGGGGATCAGCCCCAGCATTTT.

This clonotype was counted many times. The rearrangement links TRBV7-9 to TRBJ2-7; D not resolved. CDR1 and CDR2 (germline): SEHNR, FQNEAQ (reference sequence). This CDR3 comprises 15 residues. V was clipped by 4 bases and J by 6 bases, with 19 bases between them. Here the CDR3 reads CASSSAWAPLGEQYF. CDR3 DNA: TGTGCCAGCAGCTCCGCTTGGGCTCCCCTTGGCGAGCAGTACTTC.

The rearrangement joins TRBV28 to TRBJ1-5, with TRBD1 as a possible D gene (6 bases). Germline V gives CDR1 MDHEN, CDR2 SYDVKM. CDR3 length: 15 amino acids. Trimming removed 4 bases from V and 3 bases from J, with 13 bases in between. The CDR3 sequence: CASSSGAFHNQPQHF. CDR3 DNA sequence: TGTGCCAGCAGTTCAGGGGCCTTCCACAATCAGCCCCAGCATTTT.

This clonotype came up many times. The V gene is TRBV20-1, the J gene TRBJ2-6; D remains ambiguous. In germline, CDR1 is DFQATT, CDR2 SNEGSKA (reference sequence). The CDR3 extends over 16 amino acids. V lost 1 base and J 0 bases, leaving 10 bases between the germline ends. CDR3 region: CSARAGKSSGANVLTF. In DNA, the CDR3 is TGCAGTGCTAGAGCAGGAAAGAGCTCTGGGGCCAACGTCCTGACTTTC.

This clonotype was detected ten times or more. The chain uses TRBV12-3 or TRBV12-4 and TRBJ2-3, with TRBD1 matching 10 bases. The CDR3 length is 16 residues. Trimming cost V 6 bases and J 1 base; bases outside gene matches: 7. The CDR3: CASRPPGTGGTDTQYF. CDR3 sequence (DNA): TGTGCCAGCAGGCCCCCCGGGACAGGGGGCACAGATACGCAGTATTTT.

This clonotype was detected ten times or more. The gene calls are TRBV12-3 or TRBV12-4 and TRBJ2-5; the D is unclear. The germline V and J ends were trimmed by 5 bases and 7 bases, with 14 bases remaining between them. This CDR3 spans 13 amino acids. CDR3 nucleotides: TGTGCCAGCAGTCCGACATACACAGCGACCCAGTACTTC. Its protein is CASSPTYTATQYF.